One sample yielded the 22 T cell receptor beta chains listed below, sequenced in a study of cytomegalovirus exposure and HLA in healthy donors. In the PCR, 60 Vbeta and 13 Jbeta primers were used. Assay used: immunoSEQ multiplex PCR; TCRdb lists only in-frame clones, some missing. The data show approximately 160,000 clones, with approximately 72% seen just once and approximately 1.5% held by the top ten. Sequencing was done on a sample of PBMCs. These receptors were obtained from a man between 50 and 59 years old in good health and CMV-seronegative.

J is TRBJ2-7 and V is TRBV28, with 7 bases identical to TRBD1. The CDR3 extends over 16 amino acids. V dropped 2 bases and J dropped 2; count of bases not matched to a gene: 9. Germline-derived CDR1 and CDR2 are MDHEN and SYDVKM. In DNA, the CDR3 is TGTGCCAGCAGTTTAATGTTTGGACAGGACACCTACGAGCAGTACTTC. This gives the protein CASSLMFGQDTYEQYF. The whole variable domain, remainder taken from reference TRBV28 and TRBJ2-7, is DVKVTQSSRYLVKRTGEKVFLECVQDMDHENMFWYRQDPGLGLRLIYFSYDVKMKEKGDIPEGYSVSREKKERFSLILESASTNQTSMYLCASSLMFGQDTYEQYFGPGTRLTVT.

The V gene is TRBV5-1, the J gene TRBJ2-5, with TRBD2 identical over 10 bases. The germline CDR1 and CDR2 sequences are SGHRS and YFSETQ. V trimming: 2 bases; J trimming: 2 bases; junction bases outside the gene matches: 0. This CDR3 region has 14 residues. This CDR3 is CASSLLAGQETQYF. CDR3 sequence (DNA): TGCGCCAGCAGCTTACTAGCGGGGCAAGAGACCCAGTACTTC. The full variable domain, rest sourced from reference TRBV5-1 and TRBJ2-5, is KAGVTQTPRYLIKTRGQQVTLSCSPISGHRSVSWYQQTPGQGLQFLFEYFSETQRNKGNFPGRFSGRQFSNSRSEMNVSTLELGDSALYLCASSLLAGQETQYFGPGTRLLVL.

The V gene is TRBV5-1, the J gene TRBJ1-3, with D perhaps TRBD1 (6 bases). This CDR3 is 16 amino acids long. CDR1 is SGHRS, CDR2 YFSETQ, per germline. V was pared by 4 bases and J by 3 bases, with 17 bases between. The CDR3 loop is CASSPPDSIDGNTIYF. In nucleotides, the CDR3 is TGCGCCAGCAGCCCACCGGACAGCATCGATGGAAACACCATATATTTT.

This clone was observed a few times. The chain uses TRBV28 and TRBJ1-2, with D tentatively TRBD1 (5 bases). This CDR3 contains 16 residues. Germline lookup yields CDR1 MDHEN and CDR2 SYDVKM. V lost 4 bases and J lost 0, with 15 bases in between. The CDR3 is CASSSLSGTTNYGYTF. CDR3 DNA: TGTGCCAGCAGTTCCCTTTCCGGGACTACTAACTATGGCTACACCTTC.

The chain's CDR3 is CASSPREAGELFF. The DNA for the CDR3 is TGCGCCAGCAGCCCCAGGGAGGCAGGGGAGCTGTTTTTT. The V gene is TRBV5-1, the J gene TRBJ2-2; D might be TRBD2 (6 bases). CDR1 SGHRS and CDR2 YFSETQ come from the germline V gene. The germline V and J ends were trimmed by 4 bases and 8 bases, with 12 bases remaining between them. The CDR3 spans 13 residues.

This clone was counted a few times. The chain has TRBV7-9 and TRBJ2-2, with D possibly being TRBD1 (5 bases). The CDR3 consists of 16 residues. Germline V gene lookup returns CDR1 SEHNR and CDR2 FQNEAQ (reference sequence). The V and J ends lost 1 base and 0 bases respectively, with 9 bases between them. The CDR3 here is CASSLVQGPNTGELFF. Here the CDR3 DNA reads TGTGCCAGCAGCTTAGTCCAGGGTCCGAACACCGGGGAGCTGTTTTTT. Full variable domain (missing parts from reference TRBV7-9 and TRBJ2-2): DTGVSQNPRHKITKRGQNVTFRCDPISEHNRLYWYRQTLGQGPEFLTYFQNEAQLEKSRLLSDRFSAERPKGSFSTLEIQRTEQGDSAMYLCASSLVQGPNTGELFFGEGSRLTVL.

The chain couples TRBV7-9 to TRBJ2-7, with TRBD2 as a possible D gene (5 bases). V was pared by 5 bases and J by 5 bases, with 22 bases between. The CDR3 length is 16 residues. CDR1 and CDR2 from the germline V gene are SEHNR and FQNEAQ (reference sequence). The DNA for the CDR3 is TGTGCCAGCAGCCCACAGCTGGGCGAGGGAAGGAACGAGCAGTACTTC. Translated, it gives CASSPQLGEGRNEQYF.

The CDR3 region has the DNA TGCGCCAGCAGCTCCCGACAGGGCGGGGGCTACACCTTC. This translates into CASSSRQGGGYTF. The V call is TRBV5-1, the J call TRBJ1-2, with TRBD1 matching 7 bases. The CDR3 totals 13 residues. V trimming: 3 bases; J trimming: 8 bases; junction bases outside the gene matches: 7. The germline CDR1 and CDR2 sequences are SGHRS and YFSETQ.

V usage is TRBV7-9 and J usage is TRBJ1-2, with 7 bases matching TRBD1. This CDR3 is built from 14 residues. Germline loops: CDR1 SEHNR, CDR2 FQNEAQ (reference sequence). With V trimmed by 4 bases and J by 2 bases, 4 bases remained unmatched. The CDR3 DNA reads TGTGCCAGCAGCTCGTCGACAGGGAACTATGGCTACACCTTC. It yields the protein CASSSSTGNYGYTF. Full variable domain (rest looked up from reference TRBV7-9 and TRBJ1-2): DTGVSQNPRHKITKRGQNVTFRCDPISEHNRLYWYRQTLGQGPEFLTYFQNEAQLEKSRLLSDRFSAERPKGSFSTLEIQRTEQGDSAMYLCASSSSTGNYGYTFGSGTRLTVV.

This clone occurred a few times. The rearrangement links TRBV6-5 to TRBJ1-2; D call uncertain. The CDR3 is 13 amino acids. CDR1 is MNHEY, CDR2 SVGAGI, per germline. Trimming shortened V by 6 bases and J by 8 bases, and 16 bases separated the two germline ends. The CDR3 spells CASSQEGGGGYTF. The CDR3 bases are TGTGCCAGCAGCCAGGAGGGAGGTGGGGGCTACACCTTC.

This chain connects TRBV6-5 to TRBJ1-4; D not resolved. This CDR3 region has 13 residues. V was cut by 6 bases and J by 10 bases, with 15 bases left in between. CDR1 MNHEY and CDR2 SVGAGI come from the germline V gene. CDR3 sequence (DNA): TGTGCCAGCAGGACACCAGCCACCGGAAAACTGTTTTTT. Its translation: CASRTPATGKLFF.

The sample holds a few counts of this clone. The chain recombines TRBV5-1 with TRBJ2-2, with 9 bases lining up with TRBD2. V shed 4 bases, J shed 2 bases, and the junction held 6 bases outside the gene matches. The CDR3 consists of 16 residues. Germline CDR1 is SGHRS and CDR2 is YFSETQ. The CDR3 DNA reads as TGCGCCAGCAGCCTTGGGACTAGCCATAACACCGGGGAGCTGTTTTTT. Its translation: CASSLGTSHNTGELFF.

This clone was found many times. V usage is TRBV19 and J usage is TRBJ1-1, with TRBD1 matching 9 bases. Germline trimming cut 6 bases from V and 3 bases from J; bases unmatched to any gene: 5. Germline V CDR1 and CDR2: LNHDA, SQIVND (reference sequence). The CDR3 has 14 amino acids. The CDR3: CASRRDRVDTEAFF. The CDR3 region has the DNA TGTGCCAGTAGACGGGACAGGGTCGACACTGAAGCTTTCTTT.

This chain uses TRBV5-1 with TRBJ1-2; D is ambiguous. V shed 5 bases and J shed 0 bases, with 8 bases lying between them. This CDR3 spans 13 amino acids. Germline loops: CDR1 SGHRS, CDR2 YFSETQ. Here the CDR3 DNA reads TGCGCCAGCAGTCTGGGAGCTAACTATGGCTACACCTTC. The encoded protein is CASSLGANYGYTF.

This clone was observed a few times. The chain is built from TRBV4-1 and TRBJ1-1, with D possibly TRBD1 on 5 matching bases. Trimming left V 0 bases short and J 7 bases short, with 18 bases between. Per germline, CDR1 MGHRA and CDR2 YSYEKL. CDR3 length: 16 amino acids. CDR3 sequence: CASSQEGRTNRIEAFF. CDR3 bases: TGCGCCAGCAGCCAAGAGGGGCGAACAAATAGAATTGAAGCTTTCTTT.

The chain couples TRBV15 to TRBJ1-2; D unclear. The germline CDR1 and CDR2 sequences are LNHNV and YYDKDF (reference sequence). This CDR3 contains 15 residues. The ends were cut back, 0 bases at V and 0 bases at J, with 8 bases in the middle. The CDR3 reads CATSRDSLSNYGYTF. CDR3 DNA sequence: TGTGCCACCAGCAGAGATTCACTTTCTAACTATGGCTACACCTTC.

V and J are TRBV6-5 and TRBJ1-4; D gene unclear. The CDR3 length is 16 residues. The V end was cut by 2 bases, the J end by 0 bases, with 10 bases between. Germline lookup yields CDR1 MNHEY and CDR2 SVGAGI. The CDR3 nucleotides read TGTGCCAGCAGTTACGTTTCCAGGACAACTAATGAAAAACTGTTTTTT. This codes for CASSYVSRTTNEKLFF.

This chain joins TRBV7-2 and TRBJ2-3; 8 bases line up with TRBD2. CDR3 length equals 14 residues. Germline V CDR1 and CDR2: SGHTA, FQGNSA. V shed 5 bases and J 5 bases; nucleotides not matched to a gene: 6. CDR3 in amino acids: CASSPRGGVDTQYF. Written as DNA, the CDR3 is TGTGCCAGCAGCCCCCGGGGGGGTGTAGATACGCAGTATTTT.

The CDR3 DNA sequence: TGTGCCAGCAGCTTAAAACAGAGGAACACCGGGGAGCTGTTTTTT. Its protein is CASSLKQRNTGELFF. This chain joins TRBV5-4 and TRBJ2-2; D not certain. CDR3 length: 15 amino acids. V lost 2 bases, J lost 1 base, and 9 bases lay in between. CDR1 is SGHNT and CDR2 is YYREEE in the germline V gene (reference sequence).

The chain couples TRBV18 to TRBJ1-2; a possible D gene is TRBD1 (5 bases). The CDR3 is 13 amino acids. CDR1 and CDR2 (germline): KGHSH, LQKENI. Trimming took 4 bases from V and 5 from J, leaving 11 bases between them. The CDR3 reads CASSQQAVYGYTF. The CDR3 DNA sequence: TGTGCCAGCTCACAACAGGCAGTATATGGCTACACCTTC.

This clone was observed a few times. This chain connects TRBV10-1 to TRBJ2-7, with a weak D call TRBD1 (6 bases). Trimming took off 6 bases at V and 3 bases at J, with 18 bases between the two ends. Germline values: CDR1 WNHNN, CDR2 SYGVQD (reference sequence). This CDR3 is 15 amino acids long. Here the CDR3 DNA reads TGCGCCAGCAGCGGGACAAATGATGTGGTCTACGAGCAGTACTTC. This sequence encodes CASSGTNDVVYEQYF.

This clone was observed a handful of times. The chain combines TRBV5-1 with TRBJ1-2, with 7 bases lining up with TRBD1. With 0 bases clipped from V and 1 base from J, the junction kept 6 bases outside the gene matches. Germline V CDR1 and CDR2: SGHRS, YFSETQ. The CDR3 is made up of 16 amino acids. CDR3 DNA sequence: TGCGCCAGCAGCTTGGGTCGGCAGGGGGATAACTATGGCTACACCTTC. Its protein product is CASSLGRQGDNYGYTF.